This T cell receptor beta chain was captured in a study of control samples from healthy donors and cancer patients. The CDR3 extends over 13 amino acids. V dropped 5 bases and J dropped 4 bases, with 11 bases sitting between them. Germline V gene sequence: CDR1 SEHNR, CDR2 FQNEAQ (reference sequence). Some clones are missing from TCRdb's copy, which holds only in-frame ones; the method was immunoSEQ multiplex PCR. The data contain hundreds of thousands of clones, roughly four fifths of them singletons. This rearrangement joins TRBV7-9 to TRBJ2-5; the D is unclear. The sequence derives from a woman in her fifties or sixties with lung cancer. Sequenced: PBMCs. The chain's CDR3 is CASSPPPPETQYF. The CDR3 coding sequence is TGTGCCAGCAGCCCCCCCCCGCCAGAGACCCAGTACTTC. Full variable domain (outside the CDR3, taken from reference TRBV7-9 and TRBJ2-5): DTGVSQNPRHKITKRGQNVTFRCDPISEHNRLYWYRQTLGQGPEFLTYFQNEAQLEKSRLLSDRFSAERPKGSFSTLEIQRTEQGDSAMYLCASSPPPPETQYFGPGTRLLVL.